The subject of this entry is one T cell receptor beta chain. The data belong to a study of shared T cell receptors in the human thymus. Using immunoSEQ multiplex PCR, the repertoire was profiled, and TCRdb retains in-frame clones only, with some absent. The data contain hundreds of thousands of clones, approximately 85% of them singletons. These data also formed part of another study, on human thymus T cells. This second study notes: Corrective surgery for congenital heart defects was being performed on the healthy Finnish infants who were the donors. Both thymic and peripheral blood repertoires showed apparently biased V and J usage.

The sequence derives from a girl in the first two years of life with a congenital heart defect. The specimen sequenced was thymocytes.

CDR3 nucleotides: TGTGCCAGCAGTTTGGGGGACAGTGACCTGAACACTGAAGCTTTCTTT. This gives the protein CASSLGDSDLNTEAFF. This chain uses TRBV28 with TRBJ1-1; 7 positions agree with TRBD1. Trimming removed 3 bases from V and 0 bases from J; junction bases left unmatched: 7. CDR1 is MDHEN and CDR2 is SYDVKM in the germline V gene. This CDR3 region has 16 residues.